The clone carrying this T cell receptor (beta chain) was detected a few times. Unrecorded immune exposures were likely, despite nominal health at sampling. The sample belongs to a study of cytomegalovirus exposure and HLA in healthy donors. The PCR had 60 Vbeta and 13 Jbeta primers. Repertoires were generated with immunoSEQ multiplex PCR, while TCRdb's copy carries only in-frame clones and drops some. The sample lists approximately 200,000 clones, about 79% occurring once. This CDR3 is built from 19 residues. The V segment lost 0 bases and the J segment 0 bases; nucleotides outside the gene matches: 8. Germline V gene data show CDR1 as LGHNA and CDR2 as YNFKEQ.

The sequence was obtained from a boy under 10 years old in good health and CMV-seronegative. This chain joins TRBV4-2 and TRBJ2-2; 9 bases map to TRBD2. The sample consisted of PBMCs. As DNA, the CDR3 is TGTGCCAGCAGCCAAGAAGCGTTAGCGGGGGCCGCGAACACCGGGGAGCTGTTTTTT. As protein: CASSQEALAGAANTGELFF.